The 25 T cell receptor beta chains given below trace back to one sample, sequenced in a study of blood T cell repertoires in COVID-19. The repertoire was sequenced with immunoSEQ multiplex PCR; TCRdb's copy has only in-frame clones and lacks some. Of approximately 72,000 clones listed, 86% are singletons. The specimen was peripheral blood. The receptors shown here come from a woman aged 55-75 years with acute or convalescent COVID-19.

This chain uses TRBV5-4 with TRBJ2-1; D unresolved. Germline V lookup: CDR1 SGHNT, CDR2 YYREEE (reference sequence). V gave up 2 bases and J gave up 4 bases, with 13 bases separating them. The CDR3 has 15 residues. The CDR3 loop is CASSFYKSGYNEQFF. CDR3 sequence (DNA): TGTGCCAGCAGCTTTTACAAGTCGGGTTACAATGAGCAGTTCTTC.

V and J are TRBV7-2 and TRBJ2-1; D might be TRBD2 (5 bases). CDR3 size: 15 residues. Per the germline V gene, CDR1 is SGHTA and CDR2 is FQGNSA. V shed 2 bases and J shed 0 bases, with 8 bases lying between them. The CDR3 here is CASSLLGSSYNEQFF. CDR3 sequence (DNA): TGTGCCAGCAGCTTACTGGGGAGCTCCTACAATGAGCAGTTCTTC.

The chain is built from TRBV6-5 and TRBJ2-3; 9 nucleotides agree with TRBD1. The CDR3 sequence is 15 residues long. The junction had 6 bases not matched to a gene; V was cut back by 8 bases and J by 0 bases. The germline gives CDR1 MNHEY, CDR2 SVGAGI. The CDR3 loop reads CASGEQGASTDTQYF. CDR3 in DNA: TGTGCCAGCGGGGAACAGGGGGCTAGCACAGATACGCAGTATTTT.

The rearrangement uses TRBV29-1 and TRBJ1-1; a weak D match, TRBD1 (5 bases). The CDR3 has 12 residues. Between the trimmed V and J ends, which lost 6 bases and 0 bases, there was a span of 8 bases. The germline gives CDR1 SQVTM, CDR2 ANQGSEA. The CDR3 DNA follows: TGCAGCGTGGGGGGAATGAACACTGAAGCTTTCTTT. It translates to CSVGGMNTEAFF.

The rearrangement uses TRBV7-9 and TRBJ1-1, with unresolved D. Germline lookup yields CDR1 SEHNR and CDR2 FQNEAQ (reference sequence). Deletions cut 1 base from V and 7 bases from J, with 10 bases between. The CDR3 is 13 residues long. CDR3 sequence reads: CASSLDVSGEAFF. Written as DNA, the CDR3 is TGTGCCAGCAGCTTAGACGTAAGCGGTGAAGCTTTCTTT. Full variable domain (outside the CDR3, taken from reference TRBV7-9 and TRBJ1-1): DTGVSQNPRHKITKRGQNVTFRCDPISEHNRLYWYRQTLGQGPEFLTYFQNEAQLEKSRLLSDRFSAERPKGSFSTLEIQRTEQGDSAMYLCASSLDVSGEAFFGQGTRLTVV.

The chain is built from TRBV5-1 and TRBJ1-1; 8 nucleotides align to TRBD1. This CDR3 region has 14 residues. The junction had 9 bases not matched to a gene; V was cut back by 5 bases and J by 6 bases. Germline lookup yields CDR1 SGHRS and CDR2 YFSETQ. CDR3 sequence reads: CASSSTGVGAEAFF. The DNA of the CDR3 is TGCGCCAGCAGTTCGACAGGGGTGGGGGCTGAAGCTTTCTTT.

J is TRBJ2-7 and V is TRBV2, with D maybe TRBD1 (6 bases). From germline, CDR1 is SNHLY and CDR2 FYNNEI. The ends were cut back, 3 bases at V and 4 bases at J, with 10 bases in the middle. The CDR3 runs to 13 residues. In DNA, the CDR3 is TGTGCCAGCAGTGAGAAGGGGGAGTACGAGCAGTACTTC. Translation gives CASSEKGEYEQYF.

In DNA, the CDR3 is TGCGCCAGCAGCTTGACCGGACAGGGCGGGCGTTGGAACATTCAGTACTTC. Translated, it gives CASSLTGQGGRWNIQYF. This rearrangement joins TRBV5-1 to TRBJ2-4; 8 bases agree with TRBD1. V shed 1 base and J 7 bases; nucleotides not matched to a gene: 13. The germline V gene encodes CDR1 SGHRS and CDR2 YFSETQ. CDR3 length: 17 amino acids.

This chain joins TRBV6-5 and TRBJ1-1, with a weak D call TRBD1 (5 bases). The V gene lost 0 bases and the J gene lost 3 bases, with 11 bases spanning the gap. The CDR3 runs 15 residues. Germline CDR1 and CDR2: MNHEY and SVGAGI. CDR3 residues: CASSYSWTGDTEAFF. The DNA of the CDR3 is TGTGCCAGCAGTTACTCTTGGACGGGGGACACTGAAGCTTTCTTT.

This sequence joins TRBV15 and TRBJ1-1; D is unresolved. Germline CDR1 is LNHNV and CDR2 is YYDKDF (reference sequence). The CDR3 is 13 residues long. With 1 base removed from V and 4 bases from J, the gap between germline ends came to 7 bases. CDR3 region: CATSRVLSTEAFF. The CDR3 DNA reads TGTGCCACCAGCAGAGTCCTGTCCACTGAAGCTTTCTTT.

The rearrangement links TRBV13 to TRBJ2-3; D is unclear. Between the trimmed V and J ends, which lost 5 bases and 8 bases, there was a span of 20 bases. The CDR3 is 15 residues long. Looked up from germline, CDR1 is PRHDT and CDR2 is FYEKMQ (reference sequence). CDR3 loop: CASSQKSRLLATQYF. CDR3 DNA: TGTGCCAGCAGCCAAAAATCGCGTTTGCTCGCTACGCAGTATTTT.

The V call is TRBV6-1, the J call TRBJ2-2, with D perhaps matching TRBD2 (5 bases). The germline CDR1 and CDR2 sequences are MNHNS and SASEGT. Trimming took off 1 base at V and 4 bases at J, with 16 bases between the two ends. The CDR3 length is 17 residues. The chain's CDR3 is CASSEGRFREGTGELFF. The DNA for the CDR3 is TGTGCCAGCAGTGAAGGAAGGTTTCGAGAGGGCACCGGGGAGCTGTTTTTT.

CDR3 DNA: TGTGCCAGCAGCTTAGTAACGGGGGGTTCAGAGGAGACCCAGTACTTC. It translates to CASSLVTGGSEETQYF. The rearrangement links TRBV7-2 to TRBJ2-5; 7 positions agree with TRBD2. The CDR3 spans 16 residues. Trimming took 1 base from V and 5 from J; bases not matched to a gene: 10. Germline values: CDR1 SGHTA, CDR2 FQGNSA.

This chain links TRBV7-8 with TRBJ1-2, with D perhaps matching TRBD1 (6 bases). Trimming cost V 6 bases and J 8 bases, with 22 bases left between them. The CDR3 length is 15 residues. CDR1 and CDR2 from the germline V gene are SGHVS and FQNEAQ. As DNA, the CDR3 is TGTGCCAGCAGTCACTCACCACAGGGAATGAAGGGCTACACCTTC. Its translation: CASSHSPQGMKGYTF.

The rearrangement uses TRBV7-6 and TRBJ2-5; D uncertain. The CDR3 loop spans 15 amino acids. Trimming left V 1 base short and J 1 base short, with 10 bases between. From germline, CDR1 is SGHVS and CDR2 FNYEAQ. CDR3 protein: CASSLDSQAQETQYF. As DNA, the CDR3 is TGTGCCAGCAGCTTAGATTCGCAAGCCCAAGAGACCCAGTACTTC.

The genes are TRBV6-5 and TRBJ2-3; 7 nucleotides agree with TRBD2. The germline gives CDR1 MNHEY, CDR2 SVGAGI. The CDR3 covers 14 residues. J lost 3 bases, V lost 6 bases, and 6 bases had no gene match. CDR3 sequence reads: CASRRQGGTDTQYF. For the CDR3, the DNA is TGTGCCAGCAGGAGGCAGGGAGGGACAGATACGCAGTATTTT.

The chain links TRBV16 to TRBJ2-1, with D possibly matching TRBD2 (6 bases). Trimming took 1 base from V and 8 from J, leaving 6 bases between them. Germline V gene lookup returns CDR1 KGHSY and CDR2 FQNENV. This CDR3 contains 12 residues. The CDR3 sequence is CASSQWGDEQFF. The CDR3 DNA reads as TGTGCCAGCAGCCAATGGGGGGATGAGCAGTTCTTC.

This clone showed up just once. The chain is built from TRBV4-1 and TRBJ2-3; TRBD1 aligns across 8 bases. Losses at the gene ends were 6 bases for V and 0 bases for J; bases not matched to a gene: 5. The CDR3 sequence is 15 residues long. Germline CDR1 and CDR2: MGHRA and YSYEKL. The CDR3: CASRRQGSSTDTQYF. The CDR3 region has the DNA TGCGCCAGCAGGAGACAGGGGAGTAGCACAGATACGCAGTATTTT.

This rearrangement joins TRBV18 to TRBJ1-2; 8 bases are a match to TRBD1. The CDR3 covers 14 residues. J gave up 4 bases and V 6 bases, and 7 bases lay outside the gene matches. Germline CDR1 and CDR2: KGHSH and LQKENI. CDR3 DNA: TGTGCCAGCTCCACCGGGACAGGCAGCTATGGCTACACCTTC. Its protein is CASSTGTGSYGYTF.

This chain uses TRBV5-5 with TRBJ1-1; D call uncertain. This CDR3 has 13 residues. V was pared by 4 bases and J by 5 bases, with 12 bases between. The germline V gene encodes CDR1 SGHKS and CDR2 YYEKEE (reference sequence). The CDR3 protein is CASSQTGVTEAFF. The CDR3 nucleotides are TGTGCCAGCAGCCAAACGGGAGTGACTGAAGCTTTCTTT.

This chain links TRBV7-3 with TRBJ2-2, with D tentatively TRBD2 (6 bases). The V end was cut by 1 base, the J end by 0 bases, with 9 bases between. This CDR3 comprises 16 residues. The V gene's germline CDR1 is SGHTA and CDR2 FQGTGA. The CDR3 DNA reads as TGTGCCAGCAGCTTAATTGGCGGGGCGAACACCGGGGAGCTGTTTTTT. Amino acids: CASSLIGGANTGELFF.

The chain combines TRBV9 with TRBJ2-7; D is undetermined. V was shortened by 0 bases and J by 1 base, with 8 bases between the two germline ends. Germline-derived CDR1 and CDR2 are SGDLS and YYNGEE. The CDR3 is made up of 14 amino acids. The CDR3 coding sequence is TGTGCCAGCAGCGTAGATCCAGATTCCTACGAGCAGTACTTC. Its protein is CASSVDPDSYEQYF.

The CDR3 DNA reads TGTGCCAGCACCCCCAGGGAACCCGCAGATACGCAGTATTTT. Protein product: CASTPREPADTQYF. The chain couples TRBV28 to TRBJ2-3, with D possibly matching TRBD1 (5 bases). The V gene's germline CDR1 is MDHEN and CDR2 SYDVKM. The CDR3 extends over 14 amino acids. The germline V and J ends were trimmed by 7 bases and 4 bases, with 15 bases remaining between them.

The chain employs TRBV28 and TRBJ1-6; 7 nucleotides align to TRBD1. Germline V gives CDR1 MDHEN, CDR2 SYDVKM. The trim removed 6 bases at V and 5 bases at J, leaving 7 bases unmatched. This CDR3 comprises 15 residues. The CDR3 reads CASSSPGTDNSPLHF. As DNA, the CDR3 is TGTGCCAGCAGCTCCCCCGGGACAGATAATTCACCCCTCCACTTT.

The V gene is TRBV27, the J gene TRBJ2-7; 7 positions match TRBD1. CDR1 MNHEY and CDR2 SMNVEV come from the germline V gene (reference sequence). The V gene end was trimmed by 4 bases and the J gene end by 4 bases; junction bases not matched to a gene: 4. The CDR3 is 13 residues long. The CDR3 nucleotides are TGTGCCAGCAGTTCCAGGGGGATATACGAGCAGTACTTC. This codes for CASSSRGIYEQYF.